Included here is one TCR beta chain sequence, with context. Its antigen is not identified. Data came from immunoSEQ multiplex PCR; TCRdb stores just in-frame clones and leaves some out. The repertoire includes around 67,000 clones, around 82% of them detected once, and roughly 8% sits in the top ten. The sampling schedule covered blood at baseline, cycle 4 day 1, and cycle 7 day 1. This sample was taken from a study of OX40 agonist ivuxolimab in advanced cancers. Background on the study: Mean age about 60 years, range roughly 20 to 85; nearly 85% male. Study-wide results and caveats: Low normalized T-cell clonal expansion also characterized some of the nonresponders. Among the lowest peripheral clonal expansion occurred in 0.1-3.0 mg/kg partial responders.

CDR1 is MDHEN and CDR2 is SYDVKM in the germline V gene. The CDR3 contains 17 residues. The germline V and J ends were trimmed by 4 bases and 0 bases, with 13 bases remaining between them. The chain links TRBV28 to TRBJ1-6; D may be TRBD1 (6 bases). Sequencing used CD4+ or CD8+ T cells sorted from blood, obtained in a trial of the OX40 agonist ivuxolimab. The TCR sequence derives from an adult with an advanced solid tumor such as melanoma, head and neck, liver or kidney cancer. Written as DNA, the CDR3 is TGTGCCAGCAGTTCGGACAGACCTCCCTCCTATAATTCACCCCTCCACTTT. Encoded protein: CASSSDRPPSYNSPLHF.